A selection of T cell receptor beta chains follows, all from one sample in a study of cytomegalovirus exposure and HLA in healthy donors. Sequenced by immunoSEQ multiplex PCR; TCRdb stores in-frame clones only, minus some. The data hold approximately 220,000 clones, with approximately 79% observed a single time. Material for sequencing was PBMCs. These TCRs come from a man younger than 35 in good health and CMV-seronegative. Both conserved end residues are part of each CDR3. Fields, in order: J gene, V gene, D gene, clone size, CDR3 protein, CDR3 DNA. D genes are given only for firm matches. A row's size may be missing; if present it is once, few, many or a size class.

>TRBJ2-3|TRBV18|TRBD2|NA
CASSPEGTSVFTDTQYF
TGTGCCAGCTCACCAGAAGGGACTAGCGTGTTCACAGATACGCAGTATTTT
>TRBJ1-3|TRBV19|TRBD1|NA
CASRRTGSSSGNTIYF
TGTGCCAGTAGGCGGACAGGTTCCAGCTCTGGAAACACCATATATTTT
>TRBJ1-1|TRBV30|TRBD1|NA
CAWSATLLTGTGLNTEAFF
TGTGCCTGGAGTGCTACTCTTCTAACCGGGACAGGGCTGAACACTGAAGCTTTCTTT
>TRBJ2-7|TRBV9|TRBD2|NA
CASSVGGGGYEQYF
TGTGCCAGCAGCGTAGGCGGCGGGGGCTACGAGCAGTACTTC
>TRBJ2-1|TRBV5-8|NA|NA
CASSLVGRGSSYNEQFF
TGTGCCAGCAGCTTGGTGGGGCGGGGAAGCTCCTACAATGAGCAGTTCTTC
>TRBJ1-3|TRBV10-3|TRBD1|NA
CAISEGQGSGNTIYF
TGTGCCATCAGTGAGGGACAGGGCTCTGGAAACACCATATATTTT
>TRBJ1-2|TRBV4-3|NA|NA
CASSETAIRNVDYGYTF
TGCGCCAGCAGTGAGACTGCCATTCGGAACGTCGACTATGGCTACACCTTC
>TRBJ2-4|TRBV28|TRBD2|NA
CASSGLAGAKNIQYF
TGTGCCAGCAGTGGACTAGCGGGAGCCAAAAACATTCAGTACTTC
>TRBJ1-1|TRBV7-8|NA|few
CASSLGGQNTEAFF
TGTGCCAGCAGCTTAGGGGGCCAGAACACTGAAGCTTTCTTT
>TRBJ1-2|TRBV5-6|NA|few
CASSPGGRAGYGYTF
TGTGCCAGCAGCCCGGGGGGCAGGGCGGGCTATGGCTACACCTTC
>TRBJ1-6|TRBV10-3|NA|NA
CAISESRDSPLHF
TGTGCCATCAGTGAGTCGAGGGATTCACCCCTCCACTTT
>TRBJ2-2|TRBV27|NA|NA
CASRETGSRGTGELFF
TGTGCCAGCAGGGAAACAGGGTCAAGGGGCACCGGGGAGCTGTTTTTT
>TRBJ1-6|TRBV5-6|TRBD1|NA
CASSTGQGDNSPLHF
TGTGCCAGCAGCACAGGACAGGGCGATAATTCACCCCTCCACTTT
>TRBJ2-1|TRBV11-3|TRBD2|NA
CASSALLAGGYNEQFF
TGTGCCAGCAGCGCCCTACTAGCGGGGGGCTACAATGAGCAGTTCTTC
>TRBJ1-2|TRBV27|TRBD1|few
CASSLSPGGVGLGGYTF
TGTGCCAGCAGTTTATCGCCAGGGGGCGTTGGGTTAGGTGGCTACACCTTC
>TRBJ2-7|TRBV2|TRBD1|NA
CASSEPIDRVPYEQYF
TGTGCCAGCAGTGAACCCATAGACAGGGTACCGTACGAGCAGTACTTC
>TRBJ2-2|TRBV7-2|TRBD2|NA
CASSSRAGGSTGELFF
TGTGCCAGCAGCTCCCGGGCGGGGGGATCCACCGGGGAGCTGTTTTTT
>TRBJ2-5|TRBV6-1|TRBD1|NA
CASKSGTGGETQYF
TGTGCCAGCAAATCGGGGACAGGAGGAGAGACCCAGTACTTC
>TRBJ2-7|TRBV7-8|TRBD1|NA
CASSLTGVSFSEQYF
TGTGCCAGCAGCCTTACAGGGGTAAGCTTCTCCGAGCAGTACTTC
>TRBJ1-2|TRBV7-3|NA|NA
CASSLTDSANYGYTF
TGTGCCAGCAGCTTAACGGACAGTGCTAACTATGGCTACACCTTC
>TRBJ2-4|TRBV14|TRBD1|few
CASSQEDRGPSYFIQYF
TGTGCCAGCAGCCAAGAAGACAGGGGGCCTTCGTATTTCATTCAGTACTTC
>TRBJ2-1|TRBV1|NA|once
CTSSQVHSGDEQFF
TGCACCAGCAGCCAAGTTCATTCGGGAGATGAGCAGTTCTTC
>TRBJ2-2|TRBV2|TRBD1|NA
CASETGWTNTGELFF
TGTGCCAGTGAGACAGGGTGGACGAACACCGGGGAGCTGTTTTTT
>TRBJ2-7|TRBV7-2|NA|few
CASSSMGGGNSYEQYF
TGTGCCAGCAGCTCTATGGGTGGCGGTAACTCCTACGAGCAGTACTTC
>TRBJ2-7|TRBV7-2|NA|NA
CASSFGPQINEQYF
TGTGCCAGCAGCTTCGGTCCTCAAATCAACGAGCAGTACTTC
>TRBJ2-1|TRBV6-6|NA|NA
CASSGSGSYNEQFF
TGTGCCAGCAGCGGGAGTGGGTCCTACAATGAGCAGTTCTTC
>TRBJ1-2|TRBV4-3|TRBD1|NA
CASSQDHPGQGDYGYTF
TGCGCCAGCAGCCAAGATCACCCTGGACAGGGCGACTATGGCTACACCTTC
>TRBJ1-1|TRBV6-1|NA|NA
CASSWGLPQNTEAFF
TGTGCCAGCAGTTGGGGACTCCCACAGAACACTGAAGCTTTCTTT
>TRBJ1-5|TRBV5-3|NA|NA
CARRVRGWWNQPQHF
TGTGCCAGAAGAGTCAGGGGCTGGTGGAATCAGCCCCAGCATTTT
>TRBJ2-5|TRBV6-6|TRBD1|NA
CATLGTGLTKTQYF
TGTGCCACTCTCGGGACAGGGCTTACGAAGACCCAGTACTTC
>TRBJ2-1|TRBV4-3|TRBD2|NA
CASSQDRGLANEQFF
TGCGCCAGCAGCCAAGATCGAGGACTAGCTAATGAGCAGTTCTTC
>TRBJ2-7|TRBV11-2|NA|NA
CASSTSTVYEQYF
TGTGCCAGCAGCACATCGACAGTTTACGAGCAGTACTTC
>TRBJ2-7|TRBV6-5|NA|NA
CASIKAGAPNYEQYF
TGTGCCAGCATCAAAGCCGGAGCCCCGAACTACGAGCAGTACTTC
>TRBJ2-7|TRBV9|NA|NA
CASSVEGGYNSGYEQYF
TGTGCCAGCAGCGTAGAGGGGGGGTATAATTCAGGCTACGAGCAGTACTTC
>TRBJ2-1|TRBV29-1|NA|NA
CSVEDWQNNEQFF
TGCAGCGTTGAAGATTGGCAGAACAATGAGCAGTTCTTC
>TRBJ2-2|TRBV6-6|NA|NA
CASSYSWGNTGELFF
TGTGCCAGCAGTTACTCCTGGGGCAACACCGGGGAGCTGTTTTTT
>TRBJ2-3|TRBV5-4|TRBD2|few
CASSLASGSTDTQYF
TGTGCCAGCAGCTTGGCTAGCGGGAGCACAGATACGCAGTATTTT
>TRBJ2-3|TRBV5-1|TRBD2|NA
CASTSAGGRYTDTQYF
TGCGCCAGCACCTCAGCAGGCGGGAGGTACACAGATACGCAGTATTTT
>TRBJ2-2|TRBV11-3|NA|NA
CASSSPLAGESGELFF
TGTGCCAGCAGCTCCCCCCTGGCAGGGGAAAGCGGGGAGCTGTTTTTT
>TRBJ1-5|TRBV10-3|TRBD1|NA
CAISSQGVDSNQPQHF
TGTGCCATCAGTTCGCAGGGGGTGGATAGCAATCAGCCCCAGCATTTT
>TRBJ1-1|TRBV5-6|TRBD1|NA
CASKGQSDEAFF
TGTGCCAGCAAGGGACAGTCAGACGAAGCTTTCTTT
>TRBJ1-5|TRBV30|NA|NA
CAGQTLNQPQHF
TGTGCCGGACAGACACTCAATCAGCCCCAGCATTTT
>TRBJ2-2|TRBV18|TRBD2|NA
CASSPGSGSATGELFF
TGTGCCAGCTCACCAGGCAGCGGGAGTGCCACCGGGGAGCTGTTTTTT
>TRBJ2-5|TRBV4-1|TRBD1|few
CASSRTGTAQETQYF
TGCGCCAGCAGCCGGACCGGGACAGCTCAAGAGACCCAGTACTTC
>TRBJ2-7|TRBV7-2|NA|NA
CASSLPQTYEQYF
TGTGCCAGCAGCTTACCCCAGACTTACGAGCAGTACTTC
>TRBJ1-4|TRBV28|TRBD1|NA
CASSPDRAYNEKLFF
TGTGCCAGCAGTCCCGACAGGGCTTATAATGAAAAACTGTTTTTT
>TRBJ2-3|TRBV19|TRBD2|NA
CASSIGRGGGRSDTQYF
TGTGCCAGTAGTATCGGGCGGGGGGGCGGACGATCAGATACGCAGTATTTT
>TRBJ2-3|TRBV10-3|TRBD1|NA
CATTGQGFTDTQYF
TGTGCCACCACTGGACAGGGTTTTACAGATACGCAGTATTTT
>TRBJ1-1|TRBV7-3|NA|NA
CASSLMQGMNTEAFF
TGTGCCAGCAGCTTAATGCAGGGCATGAACACTGAAGCTTTCTTT
>TRBJ1-3|TRBV5-1|TRBD1|NA
CASRSTTGDSGNTIYF
TGCGCCAGCAGGTCTACGACAGGGGACTCTGGAAACACCATATATTTT
>TRBJ1-2|TRBV28|NA|NA
CASSFRGTYGYTF
TGTGCCAGCAGTTTCCGGGGGACCTATGGCTACACCTTC
>TRBJ1-2|TRBV30|NA|NA
CAWSVTVSRGGYTF
TGTGCCTGGAGTGTAACAGTGTCACGGGGGGGCTACACCTTC
>TRBJ2-7|TRBV2|NA|once
CASTTIQVLSYEQYF
TGTGCCAGCACCACCATCCAGGTCCTATCCTACGAGCAGTACTTC
>TRBJ1-2|TRBV11-2|NA|NA
CASSSNYGYTF
TGTGCCAGCAGCTCAAACTATGGCTACACCTTC
>TRBJ2-6|TRBV27|TRBD1|NA
CASTPGQGESGANVLTF
TGTGCCAGCACCCCGGGACAGGGGGAGTCTGGGGCCAACGTCCTGACTTTC
>TRBJ1-1|TRBV7-2|NA|NA
CASSLGEQVSEAFF
TGTGCCAGCAGCTTAGGTGAGCAGGTCTCCGAAGCTTTCTTT
>TRBJ1-5|TRBV2|TRBD1|NA
CASSDRQGNQPQHF
TGTGCCAGCAGCGATAGACAGGGTAATCAGCCCCAGCATTTT